The source of this T cell receptor beta chain is a study of blood T cell repertoires in COVID-19. Study details: Some COVID-19 samples were acute and others convalescent; all came from the United States, Italy and Spain. The analysed material was cDNA or gDNA that came from T cells, B-cell-depleted T cells, or PBMCs.

V was pared by 6 bases and J by 6 bases, with 6 bases of the junction left unmatched. Germline lookup yields CDR1 MDHEN and CDR2 SYDVKM. The CDR3 is 15 residues long. Patients of the Seattle cohort, enrolled during active infection, were followed longitudinally. Clones were sequenced by immunoSEQ multiplex PCR, and TCRdb holds only the in-frame ones, with some missing. This table holds tens of thousands of clones, about 83% found once. The chain combines TRBV28 with TRBJ1-5; 12 bases are a match to TRBD1. The sequenced material came from peripheral blood. The source of this sequence is a man between 70 and 80 years old with COVID-19, enrolled during active disease. The CDR3 nucleotides are TGTGCCAGCAGCCCGGGACAGGGGGCGATTCAGCCCCAGCATTTT. Residues: CASSPGQGAIQPQHF.